The rows below give T cell receptor beta chains drawn from one sample of a study of response to subunit inactivated influenza vaccine. From the RT-PCR reads, TCRdb called clonotypes with MiXCR, one entry per CDR3 protein. The table has about 530,000 distinct CDR3 sequences, 10% to 15% seen once. The sample was PBMCs from blood, taken 40 to 50 days after vaccination. Receptor source: a man aged 50 to 60 who received an inactivated influenza vaccine. Each CDR3 is given with its conserved first and last residue. The D gene is left open where the match is weak. Not every row has a clone size; where given, it reads once, few, many or a size class.

d_call: TRBD2
clone_size: NA
v_call: TRBV20-1
j_call: TRBJ2-3
cdr3_aa: CSASPILAGGRTDTQYF
cdr3_nt: TGCAGTGCTAGCCCTATTCTAGCGGGGGGTCGCACAGATACGCAGTATTTT

d_call: TRBD2
clone_size: many
v_call: TRBV27
j_call: TRBJ2-3
cdr3_aa: CASSPRLALGRGTDTQYF
cdr3_nt: TGTGCCAGCAGTCCTCGGTTAGCCCTCGGGAGGGGCACAGATACGCAGTATTTT

d_call: NA
clone_size: few
v_call: TRBV6-1
j_call: TRBJ1-2
cdr3_aa: CASKNRGKAGYGYTF
cdr3_nt: TGTGCCAGCAAAAATCGGGGGAAGGCAGGCTATGGCTACACCTTC

d_call: TRBD2
clone_size: NA
v_call: TRBV7-2
j_call: TRBJ2-3
cdr3_aa: CASSQGLAGGADTQYF
cdr3_nt: TGTGCCAGCAGCCAAGGACTAGCGGGGGGGGCAGATACGCAGTATTTT

d_call: TRBD2
clone_size: many
v_call: TRBV29-1
j_call: TRBJ2-1
cdr3_aa: CSVEDRFSGGDYNEQFF
cdr3_nt: TGCAGCGTTGAAGATCGCTTTAGCGGGGGGGACTACAATGAGCAGTTCTTC

d_call: TRBD2
clone_size: NA
v_call: TRBV6-2/TRBV6-3
j_call: TRBJ2-1
cdr3_aa: CASSRLRGAYNEQFF
cdr3_nt: TGTGCCAGCAGTCGACTCCGGGGGGCCTACAATGAGCAGTTCTTC

d_call: NA
clone_size: few
v_call: TRBV18
j_call: TRBJ1-1
cdr3_aa: CASSPPYGAVNTEAFF
cdr3_nt: TGTGCCAGCTCACCACCGTACGGGGCTGTGAACACTGAAGCTTTCTTT

d_call: NA
clone_size: many
v_call: TRBV20-1
j_call: TRBJ2-1
cdr3_aa: CSARDRTVSNEQFF
cdr3_nt: TGCAGTGCTAGAGATAGGACAGTCTCCAATGAGCAGTTCTTC

d_call: NA
clone_size: NA
v_call: TRBV10-3
j_call: TRBJ2-3
cdr3_aa: CAIRGVGTDTQYF
cdr3_nt: TGTGCCATCAGGGGGGTTGGCACAGATACGCAGTATTTT

d_call: NA
clone_size: many
v_call: TRBV7-6
j_call: TRBJ2-5
cdr3_aa: CASSLDWLGTQYF
cdr3_nt: TGTGCCAGCAGCTTAGACTGGCTCGGGACCCAGTACTTC

d_call: NA
clone_size: few
v_call: TRBV5-1
j_call: TRBJ2-5
cdr3_aa: CASSWTVGQETQYF
cdr3_nt: TGCGCCAGCAGCTGGACAGTGGGTCAAGAGACCCAGTACTTC

d_call: NA
clone_size: NA
v_call: TRBV20-1
j_call: TRBJ1-5
cdr3_aa: CSARDQSGGPQHF
cdr3_nt: TGCAGTGCTAGAGATCAGTCGGGGGGGCCCCAGCATTTT

d_call: NA
clone_size: few
v_call: TRBV4-3
j_call: TRBJ2-2
cdr3_aa: CASSRGLLGETGELFF
cdr3_nt: TGCGCCAGCAGCCGAGGACTTCTCGGGGAGACCGGGGAGCTGTTTTTT

d_call: TRBD2
clone_size: few
v_call: TRBV20-1
j_call: TRBJ2-3
cdr3_aa: CSARDFRGLAGGQTDTQYF
cdr3_nt: TGCAGTGCTAGAGATTTTAGGGGGCTAGCGGGGGGGCAAACAGATACGCAGTATTTT

d_call: NA
clone_size: NA
v_call: TRBV6-5
j_call: TRBJ2-2
cdr3_aa: CASSYSKVVGGELFF
cdr3_nt: TGTGCCAGCAGTTACTCGAAGGTGGTGGGCGGGGAGCTGTTTTTT

d_call: NA
clone_size: few
v_call: TRBV4-3
j_call: TRBJ2-1
cdr3_aa: CASSQVFRVYNHNEQFF
cdr3_nt: TGCGCCAGCAGCCAAGTCTTTCGAGTGTATAATCACAATGAGCAGTTCTTC

d_call: NA
clone_size: many
v_call: TRBV7-9
j_call: TRBJ2-1
cdr3_aa: CASSLAGVGDEQFF
cdr3_nt: TGTGCCAGCAGCTTAGCGGGAGTGGGCGATGAGCAGTTCTTC

d_call: NA
clone_size: few
v_call: TRBV30
j_call: TRBJ2-5
cdr3_aa: CAWSTRETQYF
cdr3_nt: TGTGCCTGGAGTACGCGGGAGACCCAGTACTTC

d_call: NA
clone_size: few
v_call: TRBV11-2
j_call: TRBJ2-3
cdr3_aa: CASSLEILGGPRTDTQYF
cdr3_nt: TGTGCCAGCAGCTTAGAAATTCTAGGGGGACCCCGCACAGATACGCAGTATTTT

d_call: NA
clone_size: few
v_call: TRBV4-1
j_call: TRBJ2-7
cdr3_aa: CASSQGPRDAVGLGEQYF
cdr3_nt: TGCGCCAGCAGCCAAGGCCCCCGGGACGCTGTTGGCTTGGGTGAGCAGTACTTC

d_call: NA
clone_size: few
v_call: TRBV10-3
j_call: TRBJ2-3
cdr3_aa: CAIRDPLRKSDTQYF
cdr3_nt: TGTGCCATCAGGGACCCGTTAAGGAAATCAGATACGCAGTATTTT

d_call: TRBD1
clone_size: NA
v_call: TRBV12-3/TRBV12-4
j_call: TRBJ1-4
cdr3_aa: CASSFLQGEAEKLFF
cdr3_nt: TGTGCCAGCAGTTTCCTACAGGGGGAGGCTGAAAAACTGTTTTTT

d_call: NA
clone_size: NA
v_call: TRBV4-1
j_call: TRBJ1-4
cdr3_aa: CASSHEAVGKNEKLFF
cdr3_nt: TGCGCCAGCAGCCACGAGGCGGTAGGGAAGAATGAAAAACTGTTTTTT

d_call: NA
clone_size: few
v_call: TRBV7-8
j_call: TRBJ1-1
cdr3_aa: CASNRGQNTEAFF
cdr3_nt: TGTGCCAGCAATCGGGGTCAGAACACTGAAGCTTTCTTT

d_call: TRBD2
clone_size: NA
v_call: TRBV27
j_call: TRBJ2-3
cdr3_aa: CASRGTSGGDTQYF
cdr3_nt: TGTGCCAGCAGGGGGACTAGCGGGGGAGATACGCAGTATTTT

d_call: NA
clone_size: NA
v_call: TRBV12-3/TRBV12-4
j_call: TRBJ2-1
cdr3_aa: CASRDRGGPYNEQFF
cdr3_nt: TGTGCCAGCAGGGACCGAGGGGGGCCCTACAATGAGCAGTTCTTC

d_call: TRBD1
clone_size: few
v_call: TRBV18
j_call: TRBJ2-5
cdr3_aa: CASSRTGSGETQYF
cdr3_nt: TGTGCCAGCTCCAGGACAGGGAGCGGCGAGACCCAGTACTTC

d_call: TRBD2
clone_size: many
v_call: TRBV10-3
j_call: TRBJ2-7
cdr3_aa: CASTGLAGEYEQYF
cdr3_nt: TGTGCCAGTACCGGACTAGCGGGAGAATACGAGCAGTACTTC

d_call: NA
clone_size: NA
v_call: TRBV20-1
j_call: TRBJ2-7
cdr3_aa: CSAATDGGRVYEQYF
cdr3_nt: TGCAGTGCTGCGACGGACGGGGGGCGCGTCTACGAGCAGTACTTC

d_call: NA
clone_size: few
v_call: TRBV10-3
j_call: TRBJ2-7
cdr3_aa: CAISSGQGPGEQYF
cdr3_nt: TGTGCCATCAGTTCGGGGCAGGGGCCGGGCGAGCAGTACTTC

d_call: NA
clone_size: NA
v_call: TRBV28
j_call: TRBJ2-3
cdr3_aa: CASSSLPWGASTDTQYF
cdr3_nt: TGTGCCAGCAGTTCCCTTCCTTGGGGGGCTAGCACAGATACGCAGTATTTT

d_call: TRBD2
clone_size: few
v_call: TRBV4-2
j_call: TRBJ2-5
cdr3_aa: CASSPFGASGNGETQYF
cdr3_nt: TGTGCCAGCAGCCCGTTCGGGGCTAGCGGAAATGGTGAGACCCAGTACTTC

d_call: NA
clone_size: few
v_call: TRBV4-1
j_call: TRBJ2-7
cdr3_aa: CASSHASYEQYF
cdr3_nt: TGCGCCAGCAGCCATGCTTCCTACGAGCAGTACTTC

d_call: NA
clone_size: NA
v_call: TRBV3-1
j_call: TRBJ1-2
cdr3_aa: CASSPSTGGYGYTF
cdr3_nt: TGTGCCAGCAGCCCCTCGACGGGCGGCTATGGCTACACCTTC

d_call: NA
clone_size: few
v_call: TRBV11-2
j_call: TRBJ2-5
cdr3_aa: CASSLTVGETQYF
cdr3_nt: TGTGCCAGCAGCTTAACTGTAGGGGAGACCCAGTACTTC

d_call: TRBD1
clone_size: few
v_call: TRBV20-1
j_call: TRBJ2-7
cdr3_aa: CSARDGTGGFYEQYF
cdr3_nt: TGCAGTGCTAGAGACGGGACAGGGGGTTTCTACGAGCAGTACTTC

d_call: NA
clone_size: NA
v_call: TRBV28
j_call: TRBJ2-2
cdr3_aa: CAILPARSTNTGELFF
cdr3_nt: TGTGCAATCTTACCCGCCCGGAGCACGAACACCGGGGAGCTGTTTTTT

d_call: NA
clone_size: few
v_call: TRBV6-1
j_call: TRBJ2-7
cdr3_aa: CASGLLGGSSYEQYF
cdr3_nt: TGTGCCAGCGGTCTATTGGGGGGCTCTTCGTACGAGCAGTACTTC

d_call: NA
clone_size: few
v_call: TRBV5-6
j_call: TRBJ1-3
cdr3_aa: CASSSKAGNTIYF
cdr3_nt: TGTGCCAGCAGCTCGAAGGCCGGAAACACCATATATTTT

d_call: NA
clone_size: many
v_call: TRBV5-1
j_call: TRBJ2-7
cdr3_aa: CASSFRATGISYEQYF
cdr3_nt: TGCGCCAGCAGCTTTAGAGCTACAGGGATATCCTACGAGCAGTACTTC

d_call: TRBD2
clone_size: NA
v_call: TRBV20-1
j_call: TRBJ2-1
cdr3_aa: CCARVASGSSYNEQFF
cdr3_nt: TGCTGTGCTAGAGTCGCTAGCGGGAGTTCCTACAATGAGCAGTTCTTC

d_call: NA
clone_size: many
v_call: TRBV29-1
j_call: TRBJ2-7
cdr3_aa: CSVEGRGRTYEQYF
cdr3_nt: TGCAGCGTTGAGGGACGCGGAAGAACCTACGAGCAGTACTTC

d_call: TRBD1
clone_size: few
v_call: TRBV28
j_call: TRBJ2-7
cdr3_aa: CASSIGTDVYEQYF
cdr3_nt: TGTGCCAGCAGTATCGGGACAGATGTGTACGAGCAGTACTTC

d_call: NA
clone_size: few
v_call: TRBV6-6
j_call: TRBJ1-2
cdr3_aa: CASSYLQDYGYTF
cdr3_nt: TGTGCCAGCAGTTATCTTCAAGACTATGGCTACACCTTC

d_call: NA
clone_size: many
v_call: TRBV29-1
j_call: TRBJ1-1
cdr3_aa: CSVEQGNTEAFF
cdr3_nt: TGCAGCGTTGAACAGGGAAACACTGAAGCTTTCTTT

d_call: NA
clone_size: NA
v_call: TRBV5-1
j_call: TRBJ2-6
cdr3_aa: CASSPNEGPSGANVLTF
cdr3_nt: TGCGCCAGCAGCCCGAACGAGGGACCTTCTGGGGCCAACGTCCTGACTTTC

d_call: TRBD2
clone_size: NA
v_call: TRBV28
j_call: TRBJ2-5
cdr3_aa: CASSSIAGAQKTQYF
cdr3_nt: TGTGCCAGCAGCTCGATAGCGGGAGCCCAAAAGACCCAGTACTTC

d_call: TRBD2
clone_size: NA
v_call: TRBV11-2
j_call: TRBJ2-3
cdr3_aa: CASRKRGAGAFPDTQYF
cdr3_nt: TGTGCCAGCAGAAAAAGGGGAGCGGGAGCGTTCCCAGATACGCAGTATTTT

d_call: TRBD2
clone_size: NA
v_call: TRBV2
j_call: TRBJ2-7
cdr3_aa: CASILMGGGIYEQYF
cdr3_nt: TGTGCCAGCATTCTAATGGGGGGGGGTATCTACGAGCAGTACTTC

d_call: NA
clone_size: few
v_call: TRBV10-3
j_call: TRBJ2-5
cdr3_aa: CAIGAQETQYF
cdr3_nt: TGTGCCATCGGGGCCCAAGAGACCCAGTACTTC

d_call: NA
clone_size: few
v_call: TRBV2
j_call: TRBJ2-3
cdr3_aa: CASVRDSPLSDTQYF
cdr3_nt: TGTGCCAGCGTTAGGGATTCCCCACTCTCTGATACGCAGTATTTT

d_call: NA
clone_size: few
v_call: TRBV7-2
j_call: TRBJ1-5
cdr3_aa: CASSLSGEKEPQHF
cdr3_nt: TGTGCCAGCAGCTTATCAGGGGAAAAGGAGCCCCAGCATTTT

d_call: NA
clone_size: NA
v_call: TRBV2
j_call: TRBJ2-7
cdr3_aa: CASSSIYYEQYF
cdr3_nt: TGTGCCAGCAGCTCTATATACTACGAGCAGTACTTC

d_call: NA
clone_size: few
v_call: TRBV6-2/TRBV6-3
j_call: TRBJ2-1
cdr3_aa: CASTHRALTYNEQFF
cdr3_nt: TGTGCCAGCACCCACAGGGCGCTAACCTACAATGAGCAGTTCTTC

d_call: NA
clone_size: NA
v_call: TRBV12-3/TRBV12-4
j_call: TRBJ1-5
cdr3_aa: CASSFAGYNQPQHF
cdr3_nt: TGTGCCAGCAGTTTCGCAGGGTACAATCAGCCCCAGCATTTT

d_call: NA
clone_size: NA
v_call: TRBV7-2
j_call: TRBJ2-4
cdr3_aa: CASSLFSSKNIQYF
cdr3_nt: TGTGCCAGCAGCTTATTTTCCAGTAAAAACATTCAGTACTTC

d_call: NA
clone_size: NA
v_call: TRBV12-3/TRBV12-4
j_call: TRBJ1-2
cdr3_aa: CASSFIRGSGYTF
cdr3_nt: TGTGCCAGCAGTTTTATCAGGGGATCTGGCTACACCTTC

d_call: TRBD1
clone_size: many
v_call: TRBV7-2
j_call: TRBJ2-3
cdr3_aa: CASRDRAPTQYF
cdr3_nt: TGTGCCAGCAGGGACAGGGCCCCCACGCAGTATTTT

d_call: TRBD2
clone_size: NA
v_call: TRBV28
j_call: TRBJ2-7
cdr3_aa: CASSRGLADIYEQYF
cdr3_nt: TGTGCCAGCAGTCGGGGACTAGCGGATATCTACGAGCAGTACTTC

d_call: TRBD2
clone_size: few
v_call: TRBV29-1
j_call: TRBJ2-3
cdr3_aa: CSVEKGGGGTDTQYF
cdr3_nt: TGCAGCGTTGAAAAGGGCGGGGGGGGTACAGATACGCAGTATTTT